The T cell receptor beta chain described here comes from a study of T cell changes during pregnancy in multiple sclerosis. There are 14 residues in the CDR3. The germline V gene encodes CDR1 MDHEN and CDR2 SYDVKM. V lost 3 bases to trimming and J lost 4 bases, with 12 bases between them. The protocol was immunoSEQ multiplex PCR, while the TCRdb copy is restricted to in-frame clones and leaves out a portion. The sample shows 75,000 to 100,000 clones, approximately 90% of them seen only once. The chain is built from TRBV28 and TRBJ1-2; possibly TRBD1 for D (5 bases). Sequenced here: peripheral blood, sampled in the second trimester of pregnancy. The sequence came from a female donor in good health, enrolled as a control in a pregnancy study. The CDR3 is CASSFPLRGYGYTF. The CDR3 DNA reads TGTGCCAGCAGTTTCCCTCTAAGGGGCTATGGCTACACCTTC.